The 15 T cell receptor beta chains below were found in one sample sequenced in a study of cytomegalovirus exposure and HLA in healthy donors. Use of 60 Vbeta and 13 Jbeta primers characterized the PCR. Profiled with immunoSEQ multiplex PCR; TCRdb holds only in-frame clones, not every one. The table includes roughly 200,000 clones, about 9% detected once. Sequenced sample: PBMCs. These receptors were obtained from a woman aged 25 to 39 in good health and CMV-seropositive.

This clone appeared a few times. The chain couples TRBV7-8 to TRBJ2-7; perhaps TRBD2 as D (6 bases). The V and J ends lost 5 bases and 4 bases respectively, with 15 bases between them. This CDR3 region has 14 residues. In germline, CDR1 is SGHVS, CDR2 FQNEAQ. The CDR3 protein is CASSTYGGNYEQYF. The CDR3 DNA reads TGTGCCAGCAGCACCTACGGCGGGAATTACGAGCAGTACTTC.

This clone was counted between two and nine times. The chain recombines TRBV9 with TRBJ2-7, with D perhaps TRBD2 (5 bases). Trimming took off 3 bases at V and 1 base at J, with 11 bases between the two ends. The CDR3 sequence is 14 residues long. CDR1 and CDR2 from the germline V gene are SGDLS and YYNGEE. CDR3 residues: CASSGASPSYEQYF. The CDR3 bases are TGTGCCAGCAGCGGAGCTAGCCCTTCCTACGAGCAGTACTTC.

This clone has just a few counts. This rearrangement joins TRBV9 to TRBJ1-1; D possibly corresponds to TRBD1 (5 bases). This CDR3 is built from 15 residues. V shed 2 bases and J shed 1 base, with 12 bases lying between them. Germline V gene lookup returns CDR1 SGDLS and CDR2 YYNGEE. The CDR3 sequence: CASSVLMGGNTEAFF. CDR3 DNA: TGTGCCAGCAGCGTCCTGATGGGGGGGAACACTGAAGCTTTCTTT.

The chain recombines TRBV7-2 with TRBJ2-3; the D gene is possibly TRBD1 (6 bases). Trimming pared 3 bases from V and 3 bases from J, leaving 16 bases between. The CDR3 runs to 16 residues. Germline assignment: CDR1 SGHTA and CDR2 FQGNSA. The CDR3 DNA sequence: TGTGCCAGCAGCTTTCGCGCGGACAGCTTAACAGATACGCAGTATTTT. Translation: CASSFRADSLTDTQYF. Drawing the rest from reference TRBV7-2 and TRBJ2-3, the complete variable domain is GAGVSQSPSNKVTEKGKDVELRCDPISGHTALYWYRQSLGQGLEFLIYFQGNSAPDKSGLPSDRFSAERTGGSVSTLTIQRTQQEDSAVYLCASSFRADSLTDTQYFGPGTRLTVL.

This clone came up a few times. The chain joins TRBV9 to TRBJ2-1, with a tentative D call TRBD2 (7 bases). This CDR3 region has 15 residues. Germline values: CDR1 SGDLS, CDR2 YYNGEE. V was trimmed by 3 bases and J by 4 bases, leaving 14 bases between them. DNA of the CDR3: TGTGCCAGCAGCGCCCTAGGGGGGGTTTACAATGAGCAGTTCTTC. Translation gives CASSALGGVYNEQFF. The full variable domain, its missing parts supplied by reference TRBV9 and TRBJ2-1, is DSGVTQTPKHLITATGQRVTLRCSPRSGDLSVYWYQQSLDQGLQFLIQYYNGEERAKGNILERFSAQQFPDLHSELNLSSLELGDSALYFCASSALGGVYNEQFFGPGTRLTVL.

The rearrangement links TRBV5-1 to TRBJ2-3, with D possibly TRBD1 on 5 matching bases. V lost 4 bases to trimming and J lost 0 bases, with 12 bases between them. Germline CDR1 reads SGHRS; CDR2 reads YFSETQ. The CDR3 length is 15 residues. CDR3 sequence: CASSQGDPSTDTQYF. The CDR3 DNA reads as TGCGCCAGCAGCCAGGGTGACCCTAGCACAGATACGCAGTATTTT.

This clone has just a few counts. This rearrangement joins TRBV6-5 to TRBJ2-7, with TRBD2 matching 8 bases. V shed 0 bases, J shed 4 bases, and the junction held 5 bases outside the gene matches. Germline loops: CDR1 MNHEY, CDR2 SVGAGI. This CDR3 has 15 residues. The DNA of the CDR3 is TGTGCCAGCAGTTACTCGTATCGGGGGGGATACGAGCAGTACTTC. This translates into CASSYSYRGGYEQYF.

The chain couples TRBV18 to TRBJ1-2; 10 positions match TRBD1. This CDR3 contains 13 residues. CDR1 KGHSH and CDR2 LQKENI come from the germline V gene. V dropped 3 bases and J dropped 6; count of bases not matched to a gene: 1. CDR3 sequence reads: CASSPDRGNGYTF. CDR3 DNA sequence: TGTGCCAGCTCACCGGACAGGGGGAATGGCTACACCTTC.

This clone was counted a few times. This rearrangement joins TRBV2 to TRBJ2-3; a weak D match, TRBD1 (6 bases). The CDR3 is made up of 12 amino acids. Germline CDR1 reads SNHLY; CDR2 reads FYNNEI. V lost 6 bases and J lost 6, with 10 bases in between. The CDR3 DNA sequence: TGTGCCAGCAGGACAGGCGGGGATACGCAGTATTTT. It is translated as CASRTGGDTQYF. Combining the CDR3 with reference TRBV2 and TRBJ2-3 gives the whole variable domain EPEVTQTPSHQVTQMGQEVILRCVPISNHLYFYWYRQILGQKVEFLVSFYNNEISEKSEIFDDQFSVERPDGSNFTLKIRSTKLEDSAMYFCASRTGGDTQYFGPGTRLTVL.

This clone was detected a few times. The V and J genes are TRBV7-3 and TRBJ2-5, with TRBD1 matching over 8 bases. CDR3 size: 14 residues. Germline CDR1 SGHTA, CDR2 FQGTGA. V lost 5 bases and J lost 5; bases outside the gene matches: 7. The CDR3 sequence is CASSPTGQGETQYF. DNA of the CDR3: TGTGCCAGCAGCCCAACCGGACAGGGTGAGACCCAGTACTTC.

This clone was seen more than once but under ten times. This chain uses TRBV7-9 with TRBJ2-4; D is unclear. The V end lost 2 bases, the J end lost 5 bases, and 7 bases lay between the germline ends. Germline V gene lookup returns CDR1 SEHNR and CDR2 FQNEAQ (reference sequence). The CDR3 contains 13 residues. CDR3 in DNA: TGTGCCAGCAGCTTAATCGGAGAAAACATTCAGTACTTC. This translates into CASSLIGENIQYF.

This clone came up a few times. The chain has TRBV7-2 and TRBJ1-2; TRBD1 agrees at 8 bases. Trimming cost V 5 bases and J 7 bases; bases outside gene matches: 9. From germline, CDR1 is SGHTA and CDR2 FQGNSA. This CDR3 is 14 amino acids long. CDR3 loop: CASSIDYRGVGYTF. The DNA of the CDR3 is TGTGCCAGCAGCATAGACTACAGGGGGGTTGGCTACACCTTC.

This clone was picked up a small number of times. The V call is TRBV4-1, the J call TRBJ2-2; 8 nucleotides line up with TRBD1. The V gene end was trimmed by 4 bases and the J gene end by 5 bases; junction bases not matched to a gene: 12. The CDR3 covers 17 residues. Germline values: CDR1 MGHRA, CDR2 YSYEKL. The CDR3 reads CASSPYPRGRFTGELFF. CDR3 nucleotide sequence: TGCGCCAGCAGCCCGTACCCCAGGGGGCGGTTTACCGGGGAGCTGTTTTTT.

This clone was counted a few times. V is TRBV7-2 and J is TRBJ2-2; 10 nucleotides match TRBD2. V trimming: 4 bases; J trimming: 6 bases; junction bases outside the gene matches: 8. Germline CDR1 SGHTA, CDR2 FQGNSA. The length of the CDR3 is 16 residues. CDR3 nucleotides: TGTGCCAGCAGCTCAAGGCCTAGCGGGAGTTCCGGGGAGCTGTTTTTT. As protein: CASSSRPSGSSGELFF.

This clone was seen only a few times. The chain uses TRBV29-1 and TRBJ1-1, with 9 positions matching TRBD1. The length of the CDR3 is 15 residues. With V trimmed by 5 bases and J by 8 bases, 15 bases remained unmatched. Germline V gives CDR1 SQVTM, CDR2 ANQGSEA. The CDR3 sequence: CSVQHPGTGSREAFF. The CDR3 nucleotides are TGCAGCGTTCAGCATCCCGGGACAGGGTCGAGAGAAGCTTTCTTT.